These 4 T cell receptor beta chains came from one sample sequenced in a study of cytomegalovirus exposure and HLA in healthy donors. The PCR used 60 Vbeta and 13 Jbeta primers. This table comes from immunoSEQ multiplex PCR, and its TCRdb copy is limited to in-frame clones, with some not included. The top ten clones hold roughly 2.5% of a sample with some 90,000 clones, roughly 70% of them seen once. Sequences were obtained from PBMCs. The receptors originated from a man aged 45-65 years in good health and CMV-seronegative.

The chain employs TRBV6-1 and TRBJ1-5, with TRBD1 as a possible D gene (5 bases). Trimming took off 9 bases at V and 5 bases at J, with 14 bases between the two ends. Germline lookup yields CDR1 MNHNS and CDR2 SASEGT. The CDR3 totals 13 residues. The CDR3, as DNA: TGTGCCAGTAGGAGGGGTGAGGATCAGCCCCAGCATTTT. It specifies CASRRGEDQPQHF.

The rearrangement links TRBV28 to TRBJ1-5; D not resolved. The CDR3 loop spans 12 amino acids. The germline V and J ends were trimmed by 4 bases and 3 bases, with 4 bases remaining between them. Germline-derived CDR1 and CDR2 are MDHEN and SYDVKM. Here the CDR3 reads CASSSNNQPQHF. The CDR3 DNA reads as TGTGCCAGCAGTTCCAACAATCAGCCCCAGCATTTT.

In the case of this clone: Sequence at one end of the junction differs from germline and may be a read error. The chain has TRBV19 and TRBJ1-5, with a tentative D call TRBD1 (5 bases). Germline assignment: CDR1 LNHDA and CDR2 SQIVND (reference sequence). The CDR3 is made up of 12 amino acids. Written as DNA, the CDR3 is TGTGCCAGTAGTATGGACAATCAGCCCCGGCATTTT. Encoded protein: CASSMDNQPRHF.

This clone was found a few times. This chain connects TRBV7-2 to TRBJ2-1, with D maybe TRBD2 (6 bases). The CDR3 is 15 amino acids. The V and J ends lost 5 bases and 1 base respectively, with 12 bases between them. Per the germline V gene, CDR1 is SGHTA and CDR2 is FQGNSA. The CDR3 nucleotides are TGTGCCAGCAGCCCGGACTACCAATCCTACAATGAGCAGTTCTTC. Its protein is CASSPDYQSYNEQFF.